The present entry profiles one T cell receptor (beta chain) with its context. The data are from a study of blood T cell repertoires in COVID-19. Whole-study context: Specimens from acute and convalescent COVID-19 originated in the United States, Italy and Spain.

In the study's own analysis: From reference gene primer amplification, estimates of nucleated cell counts were derived. Sequencing was performed with immunoSEQ multiplex PCR; in TCRdb, only in-frame clones are kept and a portion is missing. V, J and clone size are taken as reported in that table, and D and trimming were inferred from the DNA itself. The sample consists of approximately 45,000 clones, around 87% of them appearing once. CDR1 and CDR2 from the germline V gene are KGHSH and LQKENI. Unmatched junction bases numbered 3, after V lost 4 bases and J lost 4 bases. The CDR3 totals 14 residues. The sequenced sample consisted of peripheral blood. This receptor was identified in a human donor in a cohort sampled during active COVID-19. The chain links TRBV18 to TRBJ2-2, with TRBD1 identical over 7 bases. The CDR3 DNA sequence: TGTGCCAGCTCACTAACAGGGGCCACCGGGGAGCTGTTTTTT. It is translated as CASSLTGATGELFF.